These T cell receptor beta chains were read from a single sample in a study of shared clonotypes between healthy human individuals. Profiled with immunoSEQ multiplex PCR; TCRdb holds only in-frame clones, not every one. Altogether some 2,500,000 clones are present, approximately 90% being singletons, with the ten largest covering 0.37%. Sequencing was carried out using naive CD4+ T cells from PBMCs. The receptors here all came from a man between 18 and 35 years old in good health. Some clones in this sample may be carry-over from other donors' samples. CDR3s include the opening cysteine and the closing phenylalanine or tryptophan. The D gene is left open where the match is weak. For some rows the clone size is stated as once, few or many, or as a class when expanded; others skip it.

abundance,d_gene,v_gene,j_gene,CDR3nt,CDR3aa
-,-,TRBV6-1,TRBJ2-7,TGTGCCAGCAGGACGACCCTAAATTACGAGCAGTACTTC,CASRTTLNYEQYF
-,-,TRBV4-1,TRBJ1-2,TGCGCCAGCAGCCTTCGGGAGCAGACTTATGGCTACACCTTC,CASSLREQTYGYTF
once,TRBD1,TRBV27,TRBJ1-1,TGTGCCAGCAGTTCACAGGGGGTGGTCACTGAAGCTTTCTTT,CASSSQGVVTEAFF
-,-,TRBV10-3,TRBJ2-3,TGTGCCATCAGTGATTGGGTGGTGGCAGATACGCAGTATTTT,CAISDWVVADTQYF
-,-,TRBV5-1,TRBJ2-5,TGCGCCAGCAGCTTGTCTGACCCCGAGACCCAGTACTTC,CASSLSDPETQYF
-,-,TRBV28,TRBJ1-5,TGTGCCAGCAGTTCCCTAAATCAGCCCCAGCATTTT,CASSSLNQPQHF
-,-,TRBV7-9,TRBJ2-5,TGTGCCAGCAGCCTGACCCTAGGGGAGACCCAGTACTTC,CASSLTLGETQYF
-,TRBD2,TRBV6-1,TRBJ2-7,TGTGCCAGCAGTAGGACGGCTAGCGGGAGTCTCGAGCAGTACTTC,CASSRTASGSLEQYF
-,-,TRBV28,TRBJ1-4,TGTGCCAGCAGATCTGAAAAACTGTTTTTT,CASRSEKLFF
-,-,TRBV29-1,TRBJ2-7,TGCAGCGGGGGAGACAGCTACGAGCAGTACTTC,CSGGDSYEQYF
-,TRBD1,TRBV2,TRBJ2-7,TGTGCCAGCAGAGATGACAGGGGCGAGCAGTACTTC,CASRDDRGEQYF
-,-,TRBV5-1,TRBJ2-7,TGCGCCAGCAGGGAGAAAGTTCCGGGACAAGTTTCCTACGAGCAGTACTTC,CASREKVPGQVSYEQYF
few,TRBD1,TRBV4-1,TRBJ1-2,TGCGCCAGCAGCTACCAGGGCCCGGGACAGGGGGCCGGTGGCTACACCTTC,CASSYQGPGQGAGGYTF
-,-,TRBV23-1,TRBJ2-1,TGCGCGGAGCGAACCGGGGTTAACTGGGCCTACAATGAGCAGTTCTTC,CAERTGVNWAYNEQFF
-,-,TRBV11-2,TRBJ1-1,TGTGCCAGCAGCCAGTCCAGGGTGACTGAAGCTTTCTTT,CASSQSRVTEAFF
-,TRBD2,TRBV28,TRBJ2-3,TGTGCCAGCAGTTCCTCCGGGACTAGCGGGGCCACAGATACGCAGTATTTT,CASSSSGTSGATDTQYF
-,TRBD2,TRBV4-3,TRBJ2-1,TGCGCCAGCAGCCAAGATTCGGTGTGGGGGGGGACCTACAATGAGCAGTTCTTC,CASSQDSVWGGTYNEQFF
-,TRBD1,TRBV5-1,TRBJ2-7,TGCGCCAGCAGCTTACAGGGGAAAACCTACGAGCAGTACTTC,CASSLQGKTYEQYF
-,TRBD1,TRBV4-1,TRBJ1-2,TGCGCCAGCAGCCAACCCGGGACAGGGAACTATGGCTACACCTTC,CASSQPGTGNYGYTF
-,-,TRBV6-5,TRBJ2-7,TGTGCCAGCAGTTACTCGGAGAGAATAGCCCCCTACGAGCAGTACTTC,CASSYSERIAPYEQYF
once,TRBD1,TRBV4-2,TRBJ2-7,TGTGCCAGCAGCGAACCGGGACAGCTCTCCTACGAGCAGTACTTC,CASSEPGQLSYEQYF
-,-,TRBV7-3,TRBJ1-1,TGTGCCAGCAGCTTAACCAGGGAAACTGAAGCTTTCTTT,CASSLTRETEAFF
once,-,TRBV7-2,TRBJ2-5,TGTGCCAGCAGCTTAGTGGCGGGGAGGGAGACCCAGTACTTC,CASSLVAGRETQYF
-,-,TRBV28,TRBJ1-3,TGTGCCAGCAGTTTAATGGGGGCTTCTGGAAACACCATATATTTT,CASSLMGASGNTIYF
-,-,TRBV7-6,TRBJ2-5,TGTGCCAGCAGCTTACCAGGGGAGACCCAGTACTTC,CASSLPGETQYF
-,-,TRBV5-1,TRBJ2-1,TGCGCCAGCAGCTTGGCAACGGGGGTAGTTAATGAGCAGTTCTTC,CASSLATGVVNEQFF
-,-,TRBV7-3,TRBJ2-5,TGTGCCAGCAGCCCAGGACCGAACCAAGAGACCCAGTACTTC,CASSPGPNQETQYF
-,TRBD1,TRBV4-1,TRBJ2-7,TGCGCCAGCAGCCGGGACAGGGGGAAGTACGAGCAGTACTTC,CASSRDRGKYEQYF
-,TRBD1,TRBV11-2,TRBJ1-2,TGTGCCAGCAGCGCCCGGGACAGGAGGTACGGCTACACCTTC,CASSARDRRYGYTF
-,-,TRBV7-2,TRBJ2-7,TGTGCCAGCAGCTTAGGATCGGGAAGCTCCTACGAGCAGTACTTC,CASSLGSGSSYEQYF
-,-,TRBV30,TRBJ1-5,TGTGCCTGGAGTGACGGCCGAGATCAGCCCCAGCATTTT,CAWSDGRDQPQHF
-,-,TRBV18,TRBJ2-4,TGTGCCAGCTCACCCGACAGGCGGGACGGTCAGTACTTC,CASSPDRRDGQYF
-,TRBD1,TRBV29-1,TRBJ1-1,TGCAGCGTTGTCAGGGGGCTTGGCACTGAAGCTTTCTTT,CSVVRGLGTEAFF